These T cell receptor beta chains were read from a single sample in a study of T cell repertoires in cytomegalovirus infection. TCRdb re-called the reads through MiXCR, storing one row per CDR3 protein. The top ten hold 10% of the sample, which has around 130,000 distinct CDR3 sequences, roughly 8.2% seen once. The material sequenced was PBMCs. The receptors come from a human donor in good health (CMV status not recorded). Some clones in this sample may be carry-over from other donors' samples. Both conserved end residues are part of each CDR3. The D gene is left open where the match is weak. Clone sizes are given selectively: once, few, many, or a class where the clone is expanded.

j_call,d_call,v_call,clone_size,cdr3_aa,cdr3_nt
TRBJ1-1,-,TRBV28,many,CASSTSSNTEAFF,TGTGCCAGCAGTACGAGCAGTAACACTGAAGCTTTCTTT
TRBJ2-3,TRBD2,TRBV7-2,many,CASSFGGGPSTDTQYF,TGTGCCAGCAGTTTCGGGGGGGGCCCTAGCACAGATACGCAGTATTTT
TRBJ2-7,TRBD2,TRBV7-2,many,CASSSHPPRTRSSSYEQYF,TGTGCCAGCAGCTCCCACCCCCCGAGGACTAGATCAAGCTCCTACGAGCAGTACTTC
TRBJ2-7,TRBD2,TRBV20-1,-,CSAHGGTYEQYF,TGCAGTGCGCACGGGGGGACCTACGAGCAGTACTTC
TRBJ2-1,TRBD1,TRBV5-1,-,CASSLVGQGYNEQFF,TGCGCCAGCAGCTTGGTGGGACAGGGGTACAATGAGCAGTTCTTC
TRBJ2-2,-,TRBV10-3,many,CAISEVRANTGELFF,TGTGCCATCAGTGAAGTGAGGGCCAACACCGGGGAGCTGTTTTTT
TRBJ1-1,TRBD1,TRBV20-1,-,CSARPGQGVRNTEAFF,TGCAGTGCTAGACCGGGACAGGGGGTGAGGAACACTGAAGCTTTCTTT
TRBJ2-1,-,TRBV7-9,many,CASSLVAAEQFF,TGTGCCAGCAGCTTAGTCGCGGCTGAGCAGTTCTTC
TRBJ1-3,-,TRBV28,many,CASSPGGDSGNTIYF,TGTGCCAGCAGCCCGGGCGGAGACTCTGGAAACACCATATATTTT
TRBJ1-6,-,TRBV28,many,CASSLRAATNSPLHF,TGTGCCAGCAGTCTGCGCGCGGCGACTAATTCACCCCTCCACTTT
TRBJ1-2,TRBD1,TRBV7-9,many,CASSSRDRSGYTF,TGTGCCAGCAGCAGCCGGGACAGGAGTGGCTACACCTTC
TRBJ2-1,-,TRBV2,many,CASSEEATSEQFF,TGTGCCAGCAGTGAAGAGGCAACATCAGAGCAGTTCTTC
TRBJ2-1,-,TRBV4-1,many,CASSAWGRGAGPNEQFF,TGTGCCAGCAGCGCATGGGGTAGGGGGGCCGGTCCCAATGAGCAGTTCTTC
TRBJ1-1,-,TRBV7-9,few,CASSPSSRENTEAFF,TGTGCCAGCAGCCCCAGTTCACGGGAGAACACTGAAGCTTTCTTT
TRBJ1-4,-,TRBV29-1,-,CSVAKVREKLFF,TGCAGCGTTGCTAAGGTGCGGGAAAAACTGTTTTTT
TRBJ2-1,-,TRBV5-1,many,CASSQRDQTEQFF,TGCGCCAGCAGCCAGAGGGACCAAACTGAGCAGTTCTTC
TRBJ1-1,-,TRBV20-1,few,CSVHVGNTEAFF,TGCAGTGTCCATGTGGGCAACACTGAAGCTTTCTTT
TRBJ1-5,TRBD1,TRBV7-2,many,CASSSTRTGVEPQHF,TGTGCCAGCAGCTCAACGAGGACAGGGGTTGAGCCCCAGCATTTT
TRBJ2-1,-,TRBV27,few,CASSFGRIGEQFF,TGTGCCAGCAGTTTTGGCCGAATTGGTGAGCAGTTCTTC
TRBJ2-3,TRBD2,TRBV29-1,many,CSVEDQLAGILDTQYF,TGCAGCGTTGAAGATCAACTAGCGGGGATATTAGATACGCAGTATTTT
TRBJ2-1,TRBD2,TRBV7-3,many,CASSLLGGLAPKEQFF,TGTGCCAGCAGCCTCTTAGGGGGACTAGCCCCTAAAGAGCAGTTCTTC
TRBJ2-5,-,TRBV7-2,many,CASSPHGSVDQETQYF,TGTGCCAGCAGCCCACATGGTAGCGTAGACCAAGAGACCCAGTACTTC
TRBJ1-3,-,TRBV5-6,many,CASSLVQTGGNTIYF,TGTGCCAGCAGCTTGGTTCAGACGGGAGGAAACACCATATATTTT
TRBJ1-6,-,TRBV28,many,CASSLEYREISYNSPLHF,TGTGCCAGCAGTTTAGAATACAGGGAAATCTCCTATAATTCACCCCTCCACTTT
TRBJ2-3,-,TRBV7-2,many,CASSFRPGSDTQYF,TGTGCCAGCAGCTTCCGGCCGGGATCAGATACGCAGTATTTT
TRBJ1-3,-,TRBV12-3/TRBV12-4,-,CASSFSESGNTIYF,TGTGCCAGCAGTTTTTCGGAGTCTGGAAACACCATATATTTT
TRBJ2-7,-,TRBV7-2,many,CASSLPLGQPYEQYF,TGTGCCAGCAGCTTGCCACTAGGACAGCCCTACGAGCAGTACTTC
TRBJ2-3,TRBD2,TRBV19,many,CASTSGSTDTQYF,TGTGCCTCGACTAGCGGCAGCACAGATACGCAGTATTTT
TRBJ2-7,-,TRBV3-1,-,CASSQGDFSEQYF,TGTGCCAGCAGCCAAGGAGATTTCAGCGAGCAGTACTTC
TRBJ1-1,TRBD1,TRBV11-1,-,CASSPREPPGQGRDRTEAFF,TGTGCCAGCAGCCCTAGGGAGCCTCCGGGACAGGGGAGGGATCGCACTGAAGCTTTCTTT
TRBJ1-2,-,TRBV4-1,many,CASSQVASPNYGYTF,TGCGCCAGCAGCCAAGTCGCGTCACCAAACTATGGCTACACCTTC
TRBJ1-2,-,TRBV20-1,few,CSASSGQTYYGYTF,TGCAGTGCTAGCTCCGGACAGACTTATTATGGCTACACCTTC
TRBJ1-5,-,TRBV4-1,many,CASSQGRGGEQPQHF,TGCGCCAGCAGCCAAGGACGGGGAGGCGAACAGCCCCAGCATTTT
TRBJ1-1,-,TRBV19,-,CASSSRTVGEAFF,TGTGCCAGTAGTAGCCGGACAGTCGGTGAAGCTTTCTTT
TRBJ1-1,TRBD1,TRBV5-1,many,CASSLQGADTEAFF,TGCGCCAGCAGCTTACAGGGGGCGGACACTGAAGCTTTCTTT
TRBJ2-2,-,TRBV7-2,many,CASSLASNTGELFF,TGTGCCAGCAGCTTAGCGTCGAACACCGGGGAGCTGTTTTTT
TRBJ1-3,-,TRBV12-5,many,CASGLSGGTSGNTIYF,TGTGCTAGTGGTTTGAGTGGCGGAACTTCTGGAAACACCATATATTTT
TRBJ2-5,-,TRBV7-2,many,CASSLQGTPRETQYF,TGTGCCAGCAGCTTACAGGGCACCCCAAGAGAGACCCAGTACTTC
TRBJ2-7,-,TRBV2,few,CASSTDSTYEQYF,TGTGCCAGCAGTACGGACTCAACCTACGAGCAGTACTTC
TRBJ1-4,-,TRBV7-9,many,CASSLPYEKGEKLFF,TGTGCCAGCAGCTTACCCTATGAGAAGGGCGAAAAACTGTTTTTT
TRBJ1-2,-,TRBV7-2,many,CASSRRSDPYGYTF,TGTGCCAGCAGCCGCCGGTCAGACCCCTATGGCTACACCTTC
TRBJ2-3,-,TRBV10-3,many,CAISDGITQYF,TGTGCCATCAGTGACGGTATTACGCAGTATTTT
TRBJ2-5,-,TRBV3-1,few,CASSQVLGQETQYF,TGTGCCAGCAGCCAAGTCTTGGGTCAAGAGACCCAGTACTTC
TRBJ1-2,-,TRBV20-1,many,CSARTVSSSGGYTF,TGCAGTGCTAGAACTGTAAGCTCCTCGGGGGGCTACACCTTC
TRBJ1-1,-,TRBV11-2,few,CASSGQLNTEAFF,TGTGCCAGCAGCGGACAGTTGAACACTGAAGCTTTCTTT
TRBJ2-6,-,TRBV27,few,CASSFQGPGANVLTF,TGTGCCAGCAGTTTCCAGGGGCCCGGGGCCAACGTCCTGACTTTC
TRBJ2-3,TRBD1,TRBV7-3,many,CASTQTGEDTQYF,TGTGCCAGCACCCAGACAGGGGAAGATACGCAGTATTTT
TRBJ2-1,-,TRBV19,-,CASSISADRLAYNEQFF,TGTGCCAGTAGTATATCCGCCGACCGCCTCGCCTACAATGAGCAGTTCTTC